A single sample is the source of the 28 T cell receptor beta chains below, sequenced in a study of shared clonotypes between healthy human individuals. Repertoires were generated with immunoSEQ multiplex PCR, while TCRdb's copy carries only in-frame clones and drops some. This sample has 1.6 million or so clones, with around 98.5% found just once. Sequenced input: naive CD4+ T cells sorted from blood. Subset specified: CD45RA+ positively selected. Every receptor here comes from a man between 25 and 39 years old in good health.

The genes are TRBV1 and TRBJ2-4; TRBD2 reflects the table's D call only, with no check against the DNA. TRBV1 constitutes a pseudogene. This CDR3 spans 18 amino acids. The CDR3 region is CTSSQESTSGSDKNIQYF. In nucleotides, the CDR3 is TGCACCAGCAGCCAAGAGTCAACGAGCGGGTCTGACAAAAACATTCAGTACTTC.

On this clone: Other DNA sequences in this sample translate to the same CDR3. The V call is TRBV7-8, the J call TRBJ2-3; 8 bases align to TRBD2. V shed 4 bases, J shed 0 bases, and the junction held 0 bases outside the gene matches. The CDR3 has 14 amino acids. Looked up from germline, CDR1 is SGHVS and CDR2 is FQNEAQ. As DNA, the CDR3 is TGTGCCAGCAGCTCTAGCGGGAGCACAGATACGCAGTATTTT. This translates into CASSSSGSTDTQYF. Drawing the rest from reference TRBV7-8 and TRBJ2-3, the complete variable domain is GAGVSQSPRYKVAKRGQDVALRCDPISGHVSLFWYQQALGQGPEFLTYFQNEAQLDKSGLPSDRFFAERPEGSVSTLKIQRTQQEDSAVYLCASSSSGSTDTQYFGPGTRLTVL.

This sequence joins TRBV7-9 and TRBJ1-1; D is unresolved. Germline CDR1 SEHNR, CDR2 FQNEAQ (reference sequence). CDR3 length equals 12 residues. Trimming took off 4 bases at V and 8 bases at J, with 11 bases between the two ends. CDR3 residues: CASSSRGVEAFF. In DNA form, the CDR3 reads TGTGCCAGCAGCTCGCGCGGGGTGGAAGCTTTCTTT.

The chain joins TRBV6-1 to TRBJ2-1; 12 nucleotides agree with TRBD2. Unmatched junction bases numbered 6, after V lost 3 bases and J lost 6 bases. The CDR3 contains 16 residues. In germline, CDR1 is MNHNS, CDR2 SASEGT. The CDR3 spells CASSDIRLAGVNEQFF. CDR3 DNA: TGTGCCAGCAGTGACATAAGACTAGCGGGAGTCAATGAGCAGTTCTTC.

The V and J genes are TRBV9 and TRBJ2-3; D gene ambiguous. CDR3 length equals 15 residues. Germline-derived CDR1 and CDR2 are SGDLS and YYNGEE. V lost 0 bases, J lost 2 bases, and 10 bases lay in between. CDR3 nucleotide sequence: TGTGCCAGCAGCGTAGATCAGCAGTACACAGATACGCAGTATTTT. Its protein product is CASSVDQQYTDTQYF.

The chain has TRBV28 and TRBJ2-1, with TRBD2 matching over 12 bases. The length of the CDR3 is 15 residues. Looked up from germline, CDR1 is MDHEN and CDR2 is SYDVKM. With 5 bases clipped from V and 8 bases from J, the junction kept 7 bases outside the gene matches. This CDR3 reads CASSPSGRAFDEQFF. As DNA, the CDR3 is TGTGCCAGCAGTCCTAGCGGGAGGGCCTTCGATGAGCAGTTCTTC.

The chain joins TRBV25-1 to TRBJ1-2; a possible D gene is TRBD1 (5 bases). The germline V gene encodes CDR1 MGHDK and CDR2 SYGVNS. V lost 0 bases and J lost 6, with 14 bases in between. The CDR3 consists of 15 residues. CDR3 sequence (DNA): TGTGCCAGCAGTGAATATCGGCCGCAGGGAAATGGCTACACCTTC. It yields the protein CASSEYRPQGNGYTF.

This clone was detected once. CDR3: CASSPGTSRTGDTQYF. CDR3 DNA sequence: TGTGCCAGCAGCCCCGGGACTAGCCGGACTGGAGATACGCAGTATTTT. This chain uses TRBV7-3 with TRBJ2-3; 9 nucleotides line up with TRBD2. Germline loops: CDR1 SGHTA, CDR2 FQGTGA. V was clipped by 5 bases and J by 5 bases; unmatched bases: 11. CDR3 length: 16 residues.

Note on this clone: At the DNA level, this CDR3 is encoded by other sequences in the same sample as well. V and J are TRBV10-2 and TRBJ2-7; 7 nucleotides agree with TRBD1. The CDR3 extends over 12 amino acids. Germline V gives CDR1 WSHSY, CDR2 SAAADI. The trim removed 6 bases at V and 2 bases at J, leaving 1 base unmatched. CDR3 sequence reads: CASRQGTYEQYF. Written as DNA, the CDR3 is TGCGCCAGCAGACAGGGGACCTACGAGCAGTACTTC.

A single count supports this clone. Different DNA sequences within this sample yield the same CDR3. CDR3 sequence (DNA): TGTGCCAGCAGCTTGACAGGGGGGACTGAAGCTTTCTTT. Protein product: CASSLTGGTEAFF. The V call is TRBV5-4, the J call TRBJ1-1, with 8 positions matching TRBD1. Trimming cost V 1 base and J 5 bases; bases outside gene matches: 1. This CDR3 spans 13 amino acids. The germline V gene encodes CDR1 SGHNT and CDR2 YYREEE (reference sequence).

A single count supports this clone. The gene calls are TRBV5-4 and TRBJ1-2, with D hard to call. This CDR3 has 14 residues. V was clipped by 0 bases and J by 5 bases, with 11 bases between them. CDR1 and CDR2 (germline): SGHNT, YYREEE (reference sequence). CDR3 sequence (DNA): TGTGCCAGCAGCTTGGTGACGGAACCGTATGGCTACACCTTC. Its protein product is CASSLVTEPYGYTF.

The rearrangement links TRBV6-5 to TRBJ1-4, with D perhaps matching TRBD1 (6 bases). The V and J ends lost 0 bases and 7 bases respectively, with 12 bases between them. This CDR3 comprises 15 residues. The V gene's germline CDR1 is MNHEY and CDR2 SVGAGI. CDR3 sequence reads: CASSYSGGRLEKLFF. As DNA, the CDR3 is TGTGCCAGCAGTTACTCGGGGGGGCGACTTGAAAAACTGTTTTTT.

The rearrangement links TRBV5-4 to TRBJ2-7; 8 bases agree with TRBD2. The ends lost 0 bases at V and 7 bases at J; junction bases unmatched: 6. This CDR3 is 14 amino acids long. Germline lookup yields CDR1 SGHNT and CDR2 YYREEE (reference sequence). The CDR3 is CASSLVAGGREQYF. In nucleotides, the CDR3 is TGTGCCAGCAGCTTGGTCGCGGGAGGCAGGGAGCAGTACTTC.

The J gene is TRBJ2-7, the V gene TRBV18; a possible D gene is TRBD1 (6 bases). Per germline, CDR1 KGHSH and CDR2 LQKENI. The V gene lost 1 base and the J gene lost 5 bases, with 12 bases spanning the gap. The CDR3 sequence is 14 residues long. The CDR3 here is CASSPLQGYNEQYF. In nucleotides, the CDR3 is TGTGCCAGCTCACCACTTCAGGGGTACAACGAGCAGTACTTC.

This clone has only one observation. The chain has TRBV13 and TRBJ2-7; D possibly corresponds to TRBD1 (5 bases). In germline, CDR1 is PRHDT, CDR2 FYEKMQ (reference sequence). The CDR3 spans 14 residues. The V gene lost 4 bases and the J gene lost 3 bases, with 13 bases spanning the gap. CDR3 nucleotide sequence: TGTGCCAGCAGCTCCGACCAGGGCGTCTACGAGCAGTACTTC. It specifies CASSSDQGVYEQYF.

The chain couples TRBV19 to TRBJ2-2; perhaps TRBD2 as D (6 bases). CDR3 length: 15 amino acids. Germline loops: CDR1 LNHDA, CDR2 SQIVND (reference sequence). V lost 1 base, J lost 7 bases, and 13 bases lay in between. In DNA form, the CDR3 reads TGTGCCAGTAGTATAGCGGGACTGTTGGTCGGGGAGCTGTTTTTT. It codes for CASSIAGLLVGELFF.

This sequence joins TRBV7-7 and TRBJ2-3, with D maybe TRBD1 (6 bases). The V and J ends lost 2 bases and 5 bases respectively, with 14 bases between them. The CDR3 spans 15 residues. Germline V gives CDR1 SSHAT, CDR2 FNYEAQ (reference sequence). For the CDR3, the DNA is TGTGCCAGCAGCTTAAGGATACAGGGCCTAGATACGCAGTATTTT. Residues: CASSLRIQGLDTQYF.

This clone was seen a few times. Other DNA sequences from this sample encode an identical CDR3 as well. V and J are TRBV28 and TRBJ1-1; 7 nucleotides line up with TRBD1. V dropped 2 bases and J dropped 5; count of bases not matched to a gene: 5. The CDR3 runs 14 residues. Germline loops: CDR1 MDHEN, CDR2 SYDVKM. This chain's CDR3 is CASSLDRVRTEAFF. The DNA for the CDR3 is TGTGCCAGCAGTTTAGACAGGGTACGGACTGAAGCTTTCTTT.

This clone was detected only once. The chain joins TRBV19 to TRBJ1-5; a possible D gene is TRBD1 (6 bases). CDR3 length: 15 amino acids. The germline V gene has CDR1 LNHDA and CDR2 SQIVND (reference sequence). Trimming pared 0 bases from V and 3 bases from J, leaving 9 bases between. The CDR3, as DNA: TGTGCCAGTAGTATAGATTGGGGGGCCAATCAGCCCCAGCATTTT. Translating it yields CASSIDWGANQPQHF.

The chain couples TRBV9 to TRBJ2-1; 13 bases align to TRBD2. The germline V gene encodes CDR1 SGDLS and CDR2 YYNGEE. With V trimmed by 3 bases and J by 5 bases, 17 bases remained unmatched. CDR3 length: 20 residues. CDR3 in amino acids: CASSARLTSGRRPGNNEQFF. The CDR3 nucleotides are TGTGCCAGCAGCGCCCGCCTGACTAGCGGGAGGAGGCCTGGGAACAATGAGCAGTTCTTC.

The DNA for the CDR3 is TGTGCCAGCAGCCTGGAAGGGGAGGATCAGCCCCAGCATTTT. Residues: CASSLEGEDQPQHF. This chain joins TRBV2 and TRBJ1-5; perhaps TRBD1 as D (5 bases). The germline CDR1 and CDR2 sequences are SNHLY and FYNNEI. Trimming removed 6 bases at V and 5 bases at J, with 14 bases between. CDR3 length: 14 amino acids.

The chain couples TRBV19 to TRBJ2-2; 9 bases are a match to TRBD1. The junction had 4 bases not matched to a gene; V was cut back by 7 bases and J by 1 base. CDR1 and CDR2 (germline): LNHDA, SQIVND (reference sequence). The CDR3 is 15 amino acids. The CDR3 reads CASTLGQGNTGELFF. The CDR3 DNA reads as TGTGCCAGTACCCTGGGACAGGGGAACACCGGGGAGCTGTTTTTT.

Notes on this clone: Other DNA sequences in this specimen translate into the identical CDR3. The chain couples TRBV28 to TRBJ2-7; unclear D gene. Germline V gene sequence: CDR1 MDHEN, CDR2 SYDVKM. The CDR3 runs 12 residues. V lost 4 bases, J lost 2 bases, and 6 bases lay in between. CDR3 region: CASSSDTYEQYF. DNA of the CDR3: TGTGCCAGCAGTTCAGACACCTACGAGCAGTACTTC.

This clone has just one count. The chain is built from TRBV7-2 and TRBJ1-5; 9 positions match TRBD1. The CDR3 consists of 15 residues. CDR1 and CDR2 from the germline V gene are SGHTA and FQGNSA. The V segment lost 4 bases and the J segment 6 bases; nucleotides outside the gene matches: 7. The CDR3 region has the DNA TGTGCCAGCAGCTGGAGGACAGGGGTTGGTCAGCCCCAGCATTTT. It codes for CASSWRTGVGQPQHF.

The table lists this clone with a count of one. The same CDR3 is also encoded by other DNA sequences in this sample. The gene calls are TRBV4-3 and TRBJ2-3; D is unresolved. V was pared by 0 bases and J by 5 bases, with 6 bases between. This CDR3 spans 13 amino acids. Germline CDR1 and CDR2: LGHNA and YSLEER. CDR3 sequence (DNA): TGCGCCAGCAGCCAAGAGGAAGGAGATACGCAGTATTTT. Translation: CASSQEEGDTQYF.

V and J are TRBV11-2 and TRBJ1-1, with D possibly being TRBD1 (6 bases). Trimming took 5 bases from V and 10 from J, leaving 20 bases between them. Germline CDR1 SGHAT, CDR2 FQNNGV. The CDR3 has 14 residues. Here the CDR3 reads CASSLRSLLQGAFF. The CDR3 DNA follows: TGTGCCAGCAGCCTCAGGAGTCTCCTACAGGGAGCTTTCTTT.

The V gene is TRBV7-9, the J gene TRBJ2-1, with a tentative D call TRBD2 (5 bases). The CDR3 runs to 16 residues. The V end lost 1 base, the J end lost 0 bases, and 10 bases lay between the germline ends. Germline V gives CDR1 SEHNR, CDR2 FQNEAQ (reference sequence). CDR3 nucleotide sequence: TGTGCCAGCAGCTTAGGAGGAACTAGCTCCTACAATGAGCAGTTCTTC. Translating gives CASSLGGTSSYNEQFF.

The CDR3 nucleotides read TGTGCCAGCAGCCCTTTGTCCAAGGACAAACTTCTGGGCTATGGCTACACCTTC. This codes for CASSPLSKDKLLGYGYTF. This chain joins TRBV11-2 and TRBJ1-2; D possibly corresponds to TRBD1 (5 bases). The germline gives CDR1 SGHAT, CDR2 FQNNGV. This CDR3 has 18 residues. Trimming removed 5 bases from V and 4 bases from J, with 26 bases in between.